Each of the 25 T cell receptor beta chains below was sequenced from the same sample in a study of cytomegalovirus exposure and HLA in healthy donors. The PCR had 60 Vbeta and 13 Jbeta primers. Measured with immunoSEQ multiplex PCR; TCRdb has only the in-frame clones, and not every one. The table has 200,000 or so clones, around 64% seen once. The sequenced sample consisted of PBMCs. All receptors come from a man aged 40-49 years in good health and CMV-seropositive.

This chain uses TRBV9 with TRBJ2-5, with 7 bases matching TRBD1. The CDR3 loop spans 15 amino acids. Germline CDR1 SGDLS, CDR2 YYNGEE. Trimming at V came to 4 bases and at J to 5 bases, leaving 11 bases not matched to a gene. The CDR3 here is CASSPTGDFWETQYF. CDR3 DNA: TGTGCCAGCAGCCCTACAGGGGATTTCTGGGAGACCCAGTACTTC.

J is TRBJ2-3 and V is TRBV5-5; 10 nucleotides agree with TRBD1. J was trimmed by 5 bases and V by 4 bases; bases with no gene match: 4. CDR3 length: 14 amino acids. Germline V gene data show CDR1 as SGHKS and CDR2 as YYEKEE (reference sequence). Written as DNA, the CDR3 is TGTGCCAGCAGCACCGGGACAGGGGTAGATACGCAGTATTTT. It specifies CASSTGTGVDTQYF. Filled out from reference TRBV5-5 and TRBJ2-3, the complete variable domain reads DAGVTQSPTHLIKTRGQQVTLRCSPISGHKSVSWYQQVLGQGPQFIFQYYEKEERGRGNFPDRFSARQFPNYSSELNVNALLLGDSALYLCASSTGTGVDTQYFGPGTRLTVL.

The gene calls are TRBV21-1 and TRBJ2-3; the DNA was not compared with TRBD2, the D call given in the table. TRBV21-1 constitutes a pseudogene. The CDR3 spans 17 residues. The CDR3 loop is CASSKWPSGGISDTQYF. The CDR3 coding sequence is TGTGCCAGCAGCAAGTGGCCTAGCGGGGGGATCTCCGATACGCAGTATTTT.

The V gene is TRBV6-1, the J gene TRBJ1-2; possible D gene TRBD1, 6 bases. This CDR3 has 16 amino acids. Germline assignment: CDR1 MNHNS and CDR2 SASEGT. Trimming took 0 bases from V and 9 from J, leaving 20 bases between them. The CDR3 spells CASSEAYREWVGSYTF. The CDR3 nucleotides are TGTGCCAGCAGTGAAGCCTACAGGGAATGGGTTGGTAGCTACACCTTC.

The chain links TRBV7-2 to TRBJ2-1; the D is unclear. Germline V gene data show CDR1 as SGHTA and CDR2 as FQGNSA. The CDR3 runs to 14 residues. Trimming pared 2 bases from V and 2 bases from J, leaving 7 bases between. The CDR3 DNA sequence: TGTGCCAGCAGCTTATCTGGGCCCTACAATGAGCAGTTCTTC. The encoded protein is CASSLSGPYNEQFF.

The rearrangement joins TRBV4-1 to TRBJ1-3; D is ambiguous. The germline CDR1 and CDR2 sequences are MGHRA and YSYEKL. The CDR3 totals 16 residues. With 4 bases removed from V and 0 bases from J, the gap between germline ends came to 13 bases. The CDR3 DNA reads as TGCGCCAGCAGCCCCTCCCCGGGGTTCTCTGGAAACACCATATATTTT. It specifies CASSPSPGFSGNTIYF.

The V call is TRBV9, the J call TRBJ2-4, with 10 bases identical to TRBD2. V was pared by 4 bases and J by 0 bases, with 4 bases of the junction left unmatched. CDR1 and CDR2 from the germline V gene are SGDLS and YYNGEE. The length of the CDR3 is 16 residues. The DNA for the CDR3 is TGTGCCAGCAGCCCCCTAGCGGGGGTAGCCAAAAACATTCAGTACTTC. Protein: CASSPLAGVAKNIQYF.

J is TRBJ2-5 and V is TRBV5-8, with 7 positions matching TRBD1. Unmatched junction bases numbered 6, after V lost 4 bases and J lost 0 bases. Germline CDR1 and CDR2: SGHTS and YDEGEE. The CDR3 consists of 15 residues. CDR3 sequence: CASSVTGTDQETQYF. For the CDR3, the DNA is TGTGCCAGCAGCGTAACGGGGACAGACCAAGAGACCCAGTACTTC.

The chain joins TRBV7-9 to TRBJ2-3, with a tentative D call TRBD1 (5 bases). This CDR3 region has 15 residues. Trimming left V 5 bases short and J 4 bases short, with 16 bases between. Germline V gives CDR1 SEHNR, CDR2 FQNEAQ (reference sequence). This CDR3 reads CASSPEVGPSDTQYF. The CDR3 DNA reads TGTGCCAGCAGCCCAGAGGTGGGGCCTTCAGATACGCAGTATTTT.

This chain joins TRBV10-3 and TRBJ2-3; TRBD1 might be the D (6 bases). V lost 4 bases to trimming and J lost 6 bases, with 11 bases between them. The germline gives CDR1 ENHRY, CDR2 SYGVKD. There are 13 residues in the CDR3. This CDR3 is CAISVDRSDTQYF. DNA of the CDR3: TGTGCCATCAGTGTGGACAGATCGGATACGCAGTATTTT.

The V gene is TRBV9, the J gene TRBJ2-7; TRBD1 might be the D (5 bases). Germline V lookup: CDR1 SGDLS, CDR2 YYNGEE. V dropped 0 bases and J dropped 0 bases, with 7 bases sitting between them. The length of the CDR3 is 14 residues. The CDR3 loop reads CASSVVDSSYEQYF. In DNA, the CDR3 is TGTGCCAGCAGCGTAGTAGACAGCTCCTACGAGCAGTACTTC.

The chain links TRBV4-1 to TRBJ1-2; 10 nucleotides match TRBD1. After removal of 3 bases from V and 3 bases from J, the junction contained 4 bases not matched to a gene. This CDR3 has 15 amino acids. Germline assignment: CDR1 MGHRA and CDR2 YSYEKL. The chain's CDR3 is CASSQDGTGDYGYTF. The CDR3 DNA is TGCGCCAGCAGCCAGGACGGGACAGGGGACTATGGCTACACCTTC.

As concerns this clone: The same CDR3 can be traced to other DNA sequences in this sample. J is TRBJ2-1 and V is TRBV6-5, with no clear D. V shed 2 bases and J shed 0 bases, with 8 bases lying between them. The V gene's germline CDR1 is MNHEY and CDR2 SVGAGI. This CDR3 spans 15 amino acids. The CDR3 protein is CASSYKRSSYNEQFF. The CDR3 nucleotides read TGTGCCAGCAGTTACAAGAGGAGCTCCTACAATGAGCAGTTCTTC.

This chain links TRBV5-6 with TRBJ1-1; D perhaps matches TRBD1 (5 bases). V lost 0 bases to trimming and J lost 0 bases, with 12 bases between them. The CDR3 sequence is 16 residues long. Germline V lookup: CDR1 SGHDT, CDR2 YYEEEE. The CDR3 DNA follows: TGTGCCAGCAGCTTGGAAAGGGGCCCCATGAACACTGAAGCTTTCTTT. It translates to CASSLERGPMNTEAFF.

This clone was counted between two and nine times. V and J are TRBV5-4 and TRBJ2-7; 11 positions agree with TRBD2. The CDR3 loop spans 15 amino acids. Per germline, CDR1 SGHNT and CDR2 YYREEE (reference sequence). V shed 0 bases, J shed 6 bases, and the junction held 5 bases outside the gene matches. For the CDR3, the DNA is TGTGCCAGCAGCTTGGGTAGCGGGGGGGTCTCCGAGCAGTACTTC. It yields the protein CASSLGSGGVSEQYF.

The V and J genes are TRBV11-2 and TRBJ2-1; D is perhaps TRBD1 (6 bases). Germline CDR1 reads SGHAT; CDR2 reads FQNNGV. The CDR3 loop spans 13 amino acids. V was pared by 7 bases and J by 15 bases, with 22 bases between. The CDR3 sequence: CASTYNGGGGRFF. CDR3 nucleotides: TGTGCCAGCACCTACAATGGGGGTGGGGGCCGGTTCTTC.

This clone was recorded a few times. This chain links TRBV5-4 with TRBJ2-1, with 7 bases lining up with TRBD2. V gave up 4 bases and J gave up 6 bases; unmatched junction bases: 13. The germline CDR1 and CDR2 sequences are SGHNT and YYREEE (reference sequence). This CDR3 spans 16 amino acids. The chain's CDR3 is CASSPGGGGGANEQFF. In nucleotides, the CDR3 is TGTGCCAGCAGCCCGGGGGGTGGGGGGGGAGCCAATGAGCAGTTCTTC.

This clone was seen a handful of times. The chain carries TRBV29-1 and TRBJ2-7, with TRBD2 matching 7 bases. V lost 8 bases to trimming and J lost 4 bases; unmatched junction nucleotides: 11. The germline V gene encodes CDR1 SQVTM and CDR2 ANQGSEA. The CDR3 has 13 residues. The CDR3 is CSSAGEGFYEQYF. The CDR3 DNA reads as TGCAGCAGCGCGGGAGAGGGGTTTTACGAGCAGTACTTC.

The chain recombines TRBV6-5 with TRBJ2-7, with TRBD1 matching over 7 bases. V shed 5 bases and J 4 bases; nucleotides not matched to a gene: 2. The germline CDR1 and CDR2 sequences are MNHEY and SVGAGI. The CDR3 is made up of 12 amino acids. The CDR3 nucleotides read TGTGCCAGCAGTATACAGGGGTACGAGCAGTACTTC. This translates into CASSIQGYEQYF.

This rearrangement joins TRBV6-5 to TRBJ1-1; D is unresolved. V was pared by 3 bases and J by 4 bases, with 18 bases between. From germline, CDR1 is MNHEY and CDR2 SVGAGI. There are 16 residues in the CDR3. The CDR3 spells CASSYEPVFRVTEAFF. CDR3 bases: TGTGCCAGCAGTTATGAGCCAGTCTTCCGGGTCACTGAAGCTTTCTTT.

This chain uses TRBV19 with TRBJ1-1; 7 nucleotides match TRBD1. Germline V gene lookup returns CDR1 LNHDA and CDR2 SQIVND (reference sequence). This CDR3 region has 13 residues. The J segment lost 11 bases and the V segment lost 5 bases, leaving 11 bases of the junction unmatched. This chain's CDR3 is CASSPRQGLEAFF. The CDR3 nucleotides are TGTGCCAGTAGTCCGCGACAGGGTTTAGAGGCTTTCTTT. The complete variable domain, with remaining parts taken from reference TRBV19 and TRBJ1-1, reads DGGITQSPKYLFRKEGQNVTLSCEQNLNHDAMYWYRQDPGQGLRLIYYSQIVNDFQKGDIAEGYSVSREKKESFPLTVTSAQKNPTAFYLCASSPRQGLEAFFGQGTRLTVV.

The chain is built from TRBV5-1 and TRBJ2-1, with TRBD1 matching 9 bases. The CDR3 is 16 residues long. Trimming took 3 bases from V and 1 from J; bases not matched to a gene: 5. Germline V gives CDR1 SGHRS, CDR2 YFSETQ. CDR3 DNA sequence: TGCGCCAGCAGCTGGGGTGACAGGGGGTCCTACAATGAGCAGTTCTTC. It is translated as CASSWGDRGSYNEQFF.

This rearrangement joins TRBV27 to TRBJ1-1, with TRBD1 matching over 8 bases. The ends lost 0 bases at V and 5 bases at J; junction bases unmatched: 5. The CDR3 consists of 15 residues. Germline CDR1 MNHEY, CDR2 SMNVEV (reference sequence). CDR3 in DNA: TGTGCCAGCAGTTTATCCATCAGGGGGCTTACTGAAGCTTTCTTT. Translating gives CASSLSIRGLTEAFF.

The sample holds a few counts of this clone. This chain uses TRBV18 with TRBJ1-6, with 11 bases that match TRBD1. Germline CDR1 and CDR2: KGHSH and LQKENI. Unmatched junction bases numbered 12, after V lost 2 bases and J lost 12 bases. The CDR3 length is 17 residues. This CDR3 reads CASSPSGQGALIQPLHF. CDR3 DNA sequence: TGTGCCAGCTCACCATCAGGACAGGGGGCCCTCATTCAACCCCTCCACTTT.

This chain uses TRBV7-2 with TRBJ2-7, with TRBD1 as a possible D gene (5 bases). The CDR3 is 14 amino acids. In germline, CDR1 is SGHTA, CDR2 FQGNSA. The germline V and J ends were trimmed by 2 bases and 3 bases, with 11 bases remaining between them. CDR3 in amino acids: CASSLTAGLYEQYF. The CDR3 region has the DNA TGTGCCAGCAGCTTAACGGCAGGGCTCTACGAGCAGTACTTC.